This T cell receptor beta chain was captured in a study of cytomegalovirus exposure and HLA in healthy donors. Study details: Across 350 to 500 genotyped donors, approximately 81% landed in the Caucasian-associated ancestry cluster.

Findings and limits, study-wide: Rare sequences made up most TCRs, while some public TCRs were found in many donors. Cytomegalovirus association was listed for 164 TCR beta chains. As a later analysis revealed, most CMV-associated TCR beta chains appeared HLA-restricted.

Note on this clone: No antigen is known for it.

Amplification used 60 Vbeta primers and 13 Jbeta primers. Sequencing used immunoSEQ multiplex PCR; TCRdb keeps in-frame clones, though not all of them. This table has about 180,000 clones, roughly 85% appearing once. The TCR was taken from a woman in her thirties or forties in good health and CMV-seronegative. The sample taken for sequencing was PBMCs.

CDR3 bases: TGTGCCAGCAGTTACGGGGGAGGCTATGGCTACACCTTC. Its protein is CASSYGGGYGYTF. This chain connects TRBV6-5 to TRBJ1-2, with D perhaps TRBD1 (5 bases). Germline V gene data show CDR1 as MNHEY and CDR2 as SVGAGI. Trimming shortened V by 2 bases and J by 4 bases, and 8 bases separated the two germline ends. This CDR3 contains 13 residues.